A selection of T cell receptor beta chains follows, all from one sample in a study of Graves' ophthalmopathy and Graves' hyperthyroidism. TCRdb processed the multiplex PCR reads anew with MiXCR; each CDR3 protein has one entry. The sample gives 230,000 or so distinct CDR3 sequences, 45% of which show up once; more than 45% is in the top ten. Sequenced material: peripheral blood. These receptors were obtained from an adult man with Graves' ophthalmopathy. CDR3s include the opening cysteine and the closing phenylalanine or tryptophan.

>TRBV29-1|TRBJ1-1
CSANRGNTEAFF
>TRBV7-6|TRBJ1-2
CASSLDGRNYGYTF
>TRBV10-1|TRBJ2-7
CASSDAARPTSYEQYF
>TRBV5-8|TRBJ2-5
CASSRGTGDYGQETQYF
>TRBV25-1|TRBJ2-7
CASSEDRGYQYF
>TRBV29-1|TRBJ2-2
CSVERQGARTGELFF
>TRBV6-2/TRBV6-3|TRBJ2-7
CASSTSGTGYEQYF
>TRBV3-1|TRBJ1-2
CASSPRAGNYGYTF
>TRBV29-1|TRBJ1-2
CSVDNRVGGYGYTF
>TRBV7-6|TRBJ1-1
CTSSPRMRRTEAFF
>TRBV5-7|TRBJ1-1
CASSSGTGIGAFF
>TRBV7-6|TRBJ2-5
CASSLAREETQYF
>TRBV2|TRBJ2-5
CASSPLSGGHPQETQYF
>TRBV6-5|TRBJ1-5
CASRADSSRNQPQHF
>TRBV19|TRBJ1-5
CASSSSDASNQPQHF
>TRBV29-1|TRBJ2-7
CSVEIQGGAYEQYF
>TRBV29-1|TRBJ1-2
CSASRDGNANYGYTF
>TRBV20-1|TRBJ1-4
CSATWTGGHEKLFF
>TRBV5-8|TRBJ2-2
CASSQESAGSNTGELFF
>TRBV19|TRBJ2-7
CASSGRQTNYEQYF
>TRBV10-3|TRBJ1-5
CASSPDTGSQPQHF
>TRBV25-1|TRBJ2-2
CASSERIGDDTGELFF
>TRBV20-1|TRBJ1-3
CSARAVVTESTIYF
>TRBV20-1|TRBJ2-5
CSARGREAETQYF
>TRBV7-8|TRBJ2-7
CASSPADRFYGQYF
>TRBV10-3|TRBJ1-1
CASRAGTVNTEAFF